This T cell receptor beta chain comes out of a study of cytomegalovirus exposure and HLA in healthy donors. Study-wide results and caveats: It was taken for granted in presence/absence analyses that sequencing depth across donors was roughly uniform.

Regarding this clone: Its antigen is undetermined.

J gave up 4 bases and V 4 bases, and 7 bases lay outside the gene matches. Germline V gives CDR1 SGHTA, CDR2 FQGTGA. The CDR3 consists of 16 residues. The PCR had 60 Vbeta and 13 Jbeta primers. Profiled with immunoSEQ multiplex PCR; TCRdb holds only in-frame clones, not every one. The table has some 160,000 clones, over 65% seen once. Input material: PBMCs. The rearrangement joins TRBV7-3 to TRBJ2-5, with TRBD2 identical over 12 bases. This receptor was obtained from a man in his fifties or sixties in good health and CMV-seronegative. CDR3 protein: CASSSGLAGNLETQYF. CDR3 nucleotide sequence: TGTGCCAGCAGCTCCGGACTAGCGGGAAATCTAGAGACCCAGTACTTC.